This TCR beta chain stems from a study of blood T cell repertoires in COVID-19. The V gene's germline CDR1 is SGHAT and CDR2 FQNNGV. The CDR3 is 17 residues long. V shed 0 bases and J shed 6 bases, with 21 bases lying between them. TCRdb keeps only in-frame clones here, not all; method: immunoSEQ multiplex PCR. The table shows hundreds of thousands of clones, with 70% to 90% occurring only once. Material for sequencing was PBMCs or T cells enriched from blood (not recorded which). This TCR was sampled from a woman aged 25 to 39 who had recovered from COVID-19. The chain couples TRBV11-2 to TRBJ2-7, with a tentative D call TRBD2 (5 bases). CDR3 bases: TGTGCCAGCAGCTTAGATTTCGCGAGGGCGCGGCATCCCGAGCAGTACTTC. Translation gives CASSLDFARARHPEQYF.